This passage covers 9 T cell receptor beta chains from one sample sequenced in a study of blood T cell repertoires in COVID-19. Profiled with immunoSEQ multiplex PCR; TCRdb holds only in-frame clones, not every one. The sample shows over 300,000 clones, over 75% of them seen only once. Sequencing was carried out using PBMCs or T cells enriched from blood (not recorded which). These receptors originate from a man aged 30-40 years who had recovered from COVID-19.

The V gene is TRBV15, the J gene TRBJ1-4; weak D call: TRBD1 (5 bases). CDR3 length equals 13 residues. Germline V CDR1 and CDR2: LNHNV, YYDKDF (reference sequence). Deletions cut 3 bases from V and 5 bases from J, with 7 bases between. CDR3 protein: CATSRTVNEKLFF. CDR3 DNA: TGTGCCACCAGCAGGACAGTGAATGAAAAACTGTTTTTT.

This chain connects TRBV7-9 to TRBJ1-1, with D possibly TRBD1 on 5 matching bases. The germline CDR1 and CDR2 sequences are SEHNR and FQNEAQ (reference sequence). Trimming shortened V by 5 bases and J by 1 base, and 14 bases separated the two germline ends. The CDR3 totals 15 residues. CDR3 region: CASSPKGRSNTEAFF. The DNA of the CDR3 is TGTGCCAGCAGCCCCAAGGGGAGGTCGAACACTGAAGCTTTCTTT.

This sequence joins TRBV2 and TRBJ2-7, with 10 nucleotides matching TRBD1. The trim removed 7 bases at V and 6 bases at J, leaving 6 bases unmatched. CDR3 length: 13 residues. CDR1 is SNHLY and CDR2 is FYNNEI in the germline V gene. The CDR3 spells CASTFDRGLEQYF. CDR3 nucleotides: TGTGCCAGCACCTTTGACAGGGGGCTCGAGCAGTACTTC.

J is TRBJ2-6 and V is TRBV13; D may be TRBD2 (6 bases). This CDR3 is 18 amino acids long. The germline V gene encodes CDR1 PRHDT and CDR2 FYEKMQ (reference sequence). Trimming pared 5 bases from V and 4 bases from J, leaving 21 bases between. The CDR3 nucleotides read TGTGCCAGCAGCCCCCTTATGGTTCGCGGGATAGGGGCCAACGTCCTGACTTTC. It encodes CASSPLMVRGIGANVLTF.

The rearrangement links TRBV11-3 to TRBJ2-2; D remains ambiguous. The ends were cut back, 1 base at V and 3 bases at J, with 6 bases in the middle. Per the germline V gene, CDR1 is SGHNT and CDR2 is YENEEA. The CDR3 is made up of 14 amino acids. Here the CDR3 reads CASSLVSDTGELFF. In DNA form, the CDR3 reads TGTGCCAGCAGCTTAGTGTCAGACACCGGGGAGCTGTTTTTT.

There are a few counts of this clone. This rearrangement joins TRBV5-1 to TRBJ1-1; D gene unclear. With 5 bases removed from V and 1 base from J, the gap between germline ends came to 12 bases. CDR3 size: 14 residues. The germline V gene has CDR1 SGHRS and CDR2 YFSETQ. The DNA of the CDR3 is TGCGCCAGCAGGGGCAATGGAGGGAACACTGAAGCTTTCTTT. It is translated as CASRGNGGNTEAFF.

The chain employs TRBV5-6 and TRBJ1-1; 7 bases align to TRBD1. Germline assignment: CDR1 SGHDT and CDR2 YYEEEE. The ends lost 4 bases at V and 1 base at J; junction bases unmatched: 4. CDR3 size: 14 residues. CDR3 loop: CASSEGQRNTEAFF. In DNA, the CDR3 is TGTGCCAGCAGCGAGGGACAGAGGAACACTGAAGCTTTCTTT.

This chain connects TRBV19 to TRBJ2-6, with 7 positions matching TRBD1. This CDR3 region has 15 residues. CDR1 and CDR2 from the germline V gene are LNHDA and SQIVND (reference sequence). V lost 6 bases and J lost 2; bases outside the gene matches: 4. The CDR3 coding sequence is TGTGCCAGTAGCCTTACAGGGGCTGGGGCCAACGTCCTGACTTTC. Its protein product is CASSLTGAGANVLTF.

Of note for this clone: The sample has other DNA sequences that encode this CDR3 too. The V gene is TRBV20-1, the J gene TRBJ2-5; D ambiguous. The length of the CDR3 is 10 residues. The V end lost 3 bases, the J end lost 4 bases, and 3 bases lay between the germline ends. CDR1 is DFQATT and CDR2 is SNEGSKA in the germline V gene (reference sequence). The chain's CDR3 is CSASGETQYF. The CDR3 DNA reads as TGCAGTGCTAGCGGAGAGACCCAGTACTTC.